The 2 T cell receptor beta chains in this list originate from one sample, sequenced in a study of shared clonotypes between healthy human individuals. The assay was immunoSEQ multiplex PCR, and TCRdb's table has in-frame clones only and misses some. The table has about 380,000 clones, around 96% seen once; the top ten hold approximately 0.32%. The sample consisted of memory CD8+ T cells sorted from blood. Subset of the sample: CD45RO+ cells pooled with CCR7-negative TemRA cells. These receptors all stem from a man younger than 40 in good health.

This rearrangement joins TRBV11-3 to TRBJ2-1; 10 bases line up with TRBD2. The CDR3 contains 16 residues. Germline values: CDR1 SGHNT, CDR2 YENEEA. The J segment lost 5 bases and the V segment lost 1 base, leaving 5 bases of the junction unmatched. CDR3 nucleotides: TGTGCCAGCAGCTTAGGGGGACTAGCGACCCACAATGAGCAGTTCTTC. Amino acid sequence: CASSLGGLATHNEQFF.

The chain is built from TRBV30 and TRBJ2-7; 7 nucleotides line up with TRBD1. The V segment lost 3 bases and the J segment 4 bases; nucleotides outside the gene matches: 3. This CDR3 spans 12 amino acids. Germline V gene lookup returns CDR1 GTSNPN and CDR2 SVGIG (reference sequence). CDR3 nucleotide sequence: TGTGCCTGGAGCTCGACAGGGTACGAGCAGTACTTC. This codes for CAWSSTGYEQYF.